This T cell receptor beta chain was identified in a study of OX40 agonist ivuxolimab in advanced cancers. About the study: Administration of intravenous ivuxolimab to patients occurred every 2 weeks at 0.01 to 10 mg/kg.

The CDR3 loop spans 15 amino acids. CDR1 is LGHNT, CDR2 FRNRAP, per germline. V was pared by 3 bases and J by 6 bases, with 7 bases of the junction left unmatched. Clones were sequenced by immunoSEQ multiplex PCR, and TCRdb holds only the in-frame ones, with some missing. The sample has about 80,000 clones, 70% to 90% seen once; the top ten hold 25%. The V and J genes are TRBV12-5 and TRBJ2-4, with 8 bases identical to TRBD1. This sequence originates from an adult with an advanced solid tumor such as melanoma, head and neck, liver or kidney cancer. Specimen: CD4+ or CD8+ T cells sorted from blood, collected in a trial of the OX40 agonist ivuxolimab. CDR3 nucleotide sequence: TGTGCTAGTGGTTTATCCGGGACAGGACTAAACATTCAGTACTTC. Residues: CASGLSGTGLNIQYF.